The T cell receptor beta chain described here comes from a study of cytomegalovirus exposure and HLA in healthy donors. Study observations and caveats: Reportedly, fewer N-insertions than the approximately 700-donor mean appeared in an Asian-associated ancestry cluster in a later analysis. TCR beta chain V- and J-gene trimming was linked, in a later analysis, to a missense variant in DCLRE1C. The study dropped some indistinguishable V segments, TRBV6-2 and TRBV6-3 among them.

The PCR contained 60 Vbeta and 13 Jbeta primers. Per the study methods: The authors later counted roughly 87 million unique TCR beta chains, 9 million to 12 million of them shared. The method was immunoSEQ multiplex PCR; TCRdb's version includes in-frame clones alone and lacks a portion of them. Clonal size and the V and J genes are those of that table, whereas D and trimming came from the DNA. The data hold 95,000 or so clones, with 81% observed a single time. The junction had 3 bases not matched to a gene; V was cut back by 6 bases and J by 1 base. This CDR3 region has 14 residues. Germline CDR1 is MRHNA and CDR2 is SNTAGT. As to this clone: What it binds is unknown.

The source of this sequence is a woman in her 70s in good health and CMV-seropositive. V is TRBV6-4 and J is TRBJ1-1; 9 nucleotides line up with TRBD1. The sequenced sample consisted of PBMCs. The CDR3 loop reads CASRQGQGNTEAFF. CDR3 nucleotide sequence: TGTGCCAGCAGACAGGGACAGGGGAACACTGAAGCTTTCTTT.